This T cell receptor (beta chain) was obtained from a study of molecular identifiers for immune sequencing clone quantification. Study as a whole: RNA from 20,000 or 100,000 naive CD8 cells was split five ways in replicates, with four sequenced.

Trimming removed 4 bases from V and 6 bases from J; junction bases left unmatched: 9. The CDR3 contains 14 residues. Germline V lookup: CDR1 SQVTM, CDR2 ANQGSEA. This clonotype was observed a few times. A much larger clonotype is one base distant, so this may be a read error. The bulk TCR libraries were made with methods described before and with listed TCR primers. TCRdb passed the PCR reads through MiXCR, listing each CDR3 protein once. The sample carries hundreds of thousands of distinct CDR3 sequences, about 25% recorded once. For naive CD8 T cells, sorting used the CD8+CD4-CCR7+CD45RA+ phenotype. This chain links TRBV29-1 with TRBJ2-7; 10 bases line up with TRBD2. Sequencing was carried out using naive CD8+ T cells from blood, with Jurkat cell RNA spiked in. Described subset: FACS-sorted CD8+CD4-CCR7+CD45RA+ naive T cells. This receptor was taken from a human donor in good health. Some libraries in this study had Jurkat cell RNA spiked in. CDR3 amino acids: CSVASGSITFEQYF. In DNA form, the CDR3 reads TGCAGCGTTGCTAGCGGGAGTATCACCTTCGAGCAGTACTTC.